Presented here are 6 T cell receptor beta chains from one specimen sequenced in a study of a mutant IDH1 vaccine in newly diagnosed glioma. Specified time point: week 47, end of study. The study gave 300 ug of mutant IDH1 20-mer peptide per vaccine dose, with topical imiquimod. These receptors lack a known antigen. Repertoires were generated with immunoSEQ multiplex PCR, while TCRdb's copy carries only in-frame clones and drops some. The sample consists of tens of thousands of clones, around three fifths of them appearing once. Sample: peripheral blood mononuclear cells (PBMCs), taken from a glioma patient whose treatment included an IDH1 peptide vaccine. The receptors come from a man aged 35 to 55 with glioma. Some clones in this sample may be carry-over from other donors' samples.

This clone was detected once. This chain connects TRBV6-5 to TRBJ1-2; maybe TRBD1 (6 bases). The CDR3 runs 13 residues. Germline CDR1 and CDR2: MNHEY and SVGAGI. The V gene lost 6 bases and the J gene lost 6 bases, with 14 bases spanning the gap. CDR3 in amino acids: CASRLTQGNGYTF. DNA for the CDR3: TGTGCCAGCAGATTAACCCAGGGGAATGGCTACACCTTC.

CDR3 sequence reads: CASSSGHTAFF. The CDR3 DNA reads as TGTGCCAGCAGCTCGGGACACACAGCTTTCTTT. The J gene is TRBJ1-1, the V gene TRBV5-6; D is perhaps TRBD1 (6 bases). CDR1 SGHDT and CDR2 YYEEEE come from the germline V gene. V was trimmed by 3 bases and J by 10 bases, leaving 10 bases between them. The CDR3 has 11 amino acids.

CDR3 in DNA: TGTGCCAGCAGTGTCGCCAGGACTCAATCCTCCTACGAGCAGTACTTC. Its protein product is CASSVARTQSSYEQYF. The chain recombines TRBV2 with TRBJ2-7; weak D call: TRBD2 (5 bases). This CDR3 spans 16 amino acids. In germline, CDR1 is SNHLY, CDR2 FYNNEI. With 4 bases removed from V and 0 bases from J, the gap between germline ends came to 16 bases.

The V gene is TRBV9, the J gene TRBJ2-5; 11 bases align to TRBD2. CDR3 length: 14 amino acids. The trim removed 2 bases at V and 3 bases at J, leaving 0 bases unmatched. CDR1 is SGDLS and CDR2 is YYNGEE in the germline V gene. The CDR3 sequence is CASSVSGGEETQYF. The CDR3 DNA reads as TGTGCCAGCAGCGTTAGCGGGGGGGAAGAGACCCAGTACTTC.

The genes are TRBV6-1 and TRBJ1-5; D is possibly TRBD1 (6 bases). The V gene lost 1 base and the J gene lost 6 bases, with 13 bases spanning the gap. The CDR3 is 15 residues long. Germline V gene lookup returns CDR1 MNHNS and CDR2 SASEGT. CDR3 sequence (DNA): TGTGCCAGCAGTGAAGATTGGGGGGCAAGTCAGCCCCAGCATTTT. It encodes CASSEDWGASQPQHF.

In this sample, this clone turned up a few times. This chain joins TRBV7-6 and TRBJ2-7; TRBD1 matches at 8 bases. Germline CDR1 reads SGHVS; CDR2 reads FNYEAQ. There are 14 residues in the CDR3. The ends lost 4 bases at V and 9 bases at J; junction bases unmatched: 11. The CDR3 sequence: CASSSGTGPGRQYF. The CDR3 DNA reads as TGTGCCAGCAGCTCCGGGACAGGTCCCGGGCGGCAGTACTTC. Combining the CDR3 with reference TRBV7-6 and TRBJ2-7 gives the whole variable domain GAGVSQSPRYKVTKRGQDVALRCDPISGHVSLYWYRQALGQGPEFLTYFNYEAQQDKSGLPNDRFSAERPEGSISTLTIQRTEQRDSAMYRCASSSGTGPGRQYFGPGTRLTVT.